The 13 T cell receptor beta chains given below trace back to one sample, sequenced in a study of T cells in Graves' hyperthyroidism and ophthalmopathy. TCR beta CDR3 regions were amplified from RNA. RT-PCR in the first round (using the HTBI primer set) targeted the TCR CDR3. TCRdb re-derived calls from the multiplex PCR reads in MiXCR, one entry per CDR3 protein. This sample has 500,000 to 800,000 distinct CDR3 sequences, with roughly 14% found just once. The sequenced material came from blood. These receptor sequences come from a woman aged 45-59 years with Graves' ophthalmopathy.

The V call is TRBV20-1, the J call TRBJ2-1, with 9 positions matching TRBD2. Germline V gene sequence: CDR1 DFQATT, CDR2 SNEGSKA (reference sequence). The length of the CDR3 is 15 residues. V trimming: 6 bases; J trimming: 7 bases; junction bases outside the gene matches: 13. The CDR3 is CSAWGRAGGPNEQFF. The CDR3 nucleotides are TGCAGTGCCTGGGGAAGGGCGGGAGGGCCAAATGAGCAGTTCTTC.

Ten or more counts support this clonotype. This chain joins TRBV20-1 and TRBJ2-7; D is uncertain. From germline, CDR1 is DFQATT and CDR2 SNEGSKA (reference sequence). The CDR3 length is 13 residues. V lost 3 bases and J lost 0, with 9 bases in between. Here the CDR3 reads CSASADHSYEQYF. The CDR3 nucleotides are TGCAGTGCTAGTGCGGACCACTCCTACGAGCAGTACTTC.

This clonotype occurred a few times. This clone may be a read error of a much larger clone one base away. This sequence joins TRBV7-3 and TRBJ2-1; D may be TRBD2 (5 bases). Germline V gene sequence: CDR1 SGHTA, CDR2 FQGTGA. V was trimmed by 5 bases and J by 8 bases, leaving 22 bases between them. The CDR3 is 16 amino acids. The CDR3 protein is CASSPAGRIGADEQFF. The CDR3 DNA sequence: TGTGCCAGCAGCCCCGCTGGGAGAATCGGTGCCGATGAGCAGTTCTTC. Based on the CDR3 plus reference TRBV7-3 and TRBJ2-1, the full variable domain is GAGVSQTPSNKVTEKGKYVELRCDPISGHTALYWYRQSLGQGPEFLIYFQGTGAADDSGLPNDRFFAVRPEGSVSTLKIQRTERGDSAVYLCASSPAGRIGADEQFFGPGTRLTVL.

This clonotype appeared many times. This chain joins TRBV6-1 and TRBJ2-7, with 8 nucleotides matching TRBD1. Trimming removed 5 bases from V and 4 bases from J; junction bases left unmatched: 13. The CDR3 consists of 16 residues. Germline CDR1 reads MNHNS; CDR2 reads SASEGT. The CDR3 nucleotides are TGTGCCAGCAGTTCCCGCGTAAGGACAGGGTTGTACGAGCAGTACTTC. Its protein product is CASSSRVRTGLYEQYF.

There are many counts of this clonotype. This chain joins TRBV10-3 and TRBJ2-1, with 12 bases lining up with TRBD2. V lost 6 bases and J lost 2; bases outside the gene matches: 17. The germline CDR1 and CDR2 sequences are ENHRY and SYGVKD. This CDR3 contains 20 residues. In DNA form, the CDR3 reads TGTGCCATCAGACCAGGGGAACTAGCGGGAGGAACTCGAACCTACAATGAGCAGTTCTTC. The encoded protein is CAIRPGELAGGTRTYNEQFF.

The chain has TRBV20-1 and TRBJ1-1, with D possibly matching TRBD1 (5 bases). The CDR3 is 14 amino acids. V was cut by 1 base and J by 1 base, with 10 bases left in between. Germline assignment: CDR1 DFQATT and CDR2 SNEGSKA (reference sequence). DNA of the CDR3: TGCAGTGCTAGAGTTCGGGGGGAGAACACTGAAGCTTTCTTT. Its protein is CSARVRGENTEAFF.

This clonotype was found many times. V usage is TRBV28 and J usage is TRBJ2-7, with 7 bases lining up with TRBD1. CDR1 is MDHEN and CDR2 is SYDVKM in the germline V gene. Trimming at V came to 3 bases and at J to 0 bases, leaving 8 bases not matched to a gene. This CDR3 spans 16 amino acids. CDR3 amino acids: CASSFRARGFSYEQYF. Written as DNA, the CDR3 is TGTGCCAGCAGTTTCCGGGCCAGGGGGTTCTCCTACGAGCAGTACTTC.

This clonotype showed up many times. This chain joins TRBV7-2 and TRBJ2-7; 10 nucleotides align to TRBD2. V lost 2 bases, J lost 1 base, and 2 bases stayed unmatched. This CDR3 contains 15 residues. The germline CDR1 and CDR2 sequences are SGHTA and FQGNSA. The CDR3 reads CASSLLAGESYEQYF. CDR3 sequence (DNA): TGTGCCAGCAGCTTACTAGCGGGAGAATCCTACGAGCAGTACTTC.

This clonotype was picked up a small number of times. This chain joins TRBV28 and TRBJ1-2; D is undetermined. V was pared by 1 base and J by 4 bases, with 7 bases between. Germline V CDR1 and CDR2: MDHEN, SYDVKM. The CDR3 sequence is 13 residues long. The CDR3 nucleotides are TGTGCCAGCAGTTTATTTGCGATCTATGGCTACACCTTC. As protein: CASSLFAIYGYTF.

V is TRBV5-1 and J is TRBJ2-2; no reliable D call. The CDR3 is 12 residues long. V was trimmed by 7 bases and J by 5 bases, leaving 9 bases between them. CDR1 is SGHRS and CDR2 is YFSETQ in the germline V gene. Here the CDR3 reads CASYEDTGELFF. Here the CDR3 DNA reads TGCGCCAGCTATGAAGATACCGGGGAGCTGTTTTTT. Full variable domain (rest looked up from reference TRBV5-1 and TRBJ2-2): KAGVTQTPRYLIKTRGQQVTLSCSPISGHRSVSWYQQTPGQGLQFLFEYFSETQRNKGNFPGRFSGRQFSNSRSEMNVSTLELGDSALYLCASYEDTGELFFGEGSRLTVL.

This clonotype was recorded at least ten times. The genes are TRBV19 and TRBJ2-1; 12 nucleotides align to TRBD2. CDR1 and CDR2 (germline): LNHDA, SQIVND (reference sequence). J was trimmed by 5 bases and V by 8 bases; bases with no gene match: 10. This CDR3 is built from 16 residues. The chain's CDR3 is CASSGLAGVFNNEQFF. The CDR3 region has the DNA TGTGCCAGTTCGGGACTAGCGGGCGTATTCAACAATGAGCAGTTCTTC.

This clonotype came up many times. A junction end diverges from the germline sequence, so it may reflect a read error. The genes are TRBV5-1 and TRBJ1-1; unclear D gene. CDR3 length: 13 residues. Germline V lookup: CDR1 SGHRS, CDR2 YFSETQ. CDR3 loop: CASSLAPNTEAFF. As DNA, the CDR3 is TGTGCCAGCAGTTTAGCCCCGAACACTGAAGCTTTCTTT.

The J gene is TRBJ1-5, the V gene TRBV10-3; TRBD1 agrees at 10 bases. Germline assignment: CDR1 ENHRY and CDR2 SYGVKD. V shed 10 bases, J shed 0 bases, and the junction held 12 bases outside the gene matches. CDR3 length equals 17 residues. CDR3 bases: TGTGCCACCGATACGGGACAGGGGATATATAGCAATCAGCCCCAGCATTTT. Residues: CATDTGQGIYSNQPQHF.